The rows below give T cell receptor beta chains drawn from one sample of a study of cytomegalovirus exposure and HLA in healthy donors. The assay was immunoSEQ multiplex PCR, and TCRdb's table has in-frame clones only and misses some. This sample carries some 290,000 clones, 70% to 90% of them seen once, and the ten largest clones take about 0.96%. Sequencing input: PBMCs. The receptors stem from a man younger than 45 in good health and CMV-seronegative. Both conserved end residues are trimmed from each CDR3. A row's size may be missing; if present it is once, few, many or a size class.

-,TRBV6-5,ASSYGPQGNTEAF
-,TRBV4-3,ASSQRVRGTVYQETQY
-,TRBV10-3,AISGAGSGNTIY
-,TRBV7-6,ASSLVRGQETQY
-,TRBV5-1,ASSRGTGTRIGSYEQF
-,TRBV7-9,ASRASGKGRGLNTEAF
few,TRBV20-1,STGANEKLF
few,TRBV2,ASSLGGPYEQY
-,TRBV4-3,ASSQGGQGGVGYT
once,TRBV10-2,ASSARGTNSNQPQH
-,TRBV2,ATSEVGGSLTKNIQY
once,TRBV18,ASSPGGRETQY
-,TRBV27,ASTPTGGFSYNEQF
-,TRBV27,ASSYRTGVSPLH
-,TRBV9,ASSVPGRQGADTQY
-,TRBV2,ASSEGDRGLVVYEQY
-,TRBV6-5,ASSTGTGEQF